Listed here is a single T cell receptor (beta chain). This sample stems from a study of PD-1 blockade in classical Hodgkin lymphoma. Clones were read by immunoSEQ multiplex PCR, and TCRdb kept only the in-frame ones, dropping some. The sample contains tens of thousands of clones, 80% to 90% of which appear only once. This CDR3 is built from 15 residues. V was shortened by 6 bases and J by 3 bases, with 19 bases between the two germline ends. Per the germline V gene, CDR1 is SGDLS and CDR2 is YYNGEE. Each patient experienced a relapse that followed autologous stem cell transplantation, and brentuximab vedotin exposure varied.

V usage is TRBV9 and J usage is TRBJ2-7, with D maybe TRBD2 (7 bases). The specimen was peripheral blood mononuclear cells (PBMCs), collected at baseline. This sequence originates from a human donor with classical Hodgkin lymphoma. CDR3 nucleotide sequence: TGTGCCAGCAATCCTGGGGGGGCCGCTTTCTACGAGCAGTACTTC. Encoded protein: CASNPGGAAFYEQYF. Full variable domain (outside the CDR3, taken from reference TRBV9 and TRBJ2-7): DSGVTQTPKHLITATGQRVTLRCSPRSGDLSVYWYQQSLDQGLQFLIQYYNGEERAKGNILERFSAQQFPDLHSELNLSSLELGDSALYFCASNPGGAAFYEQYFGPGTRLTVT.